Presented here are 5 T cell receptor beta chains from one specimen sequenced in a study of graft-versus-host responses after intestinal transplantation. Clones were sequenced by immunoSEQ multiplex PCR, and TCRdb holds only the in-frame ones, with some missing. The sample contains about 120,000 clones, 75% to 95% of which appear only once. The antigens for these receptors are not known. Sequenced material: unstimulated CD4+ T cells sorted from spleen or lymph node cells, taken before intestinal transplant. The receptors here all came from a human donor who received an intestinal transplant.

The chain uses TRBV19 and TRBJ1-6; tentative D call: TRBD1 (6 bases). The V gene's germline CDR1 is LNHDA and CDR2 SQIVND (reference sequence). There are 17 residues in the CDR3. V lost 5 bases to trimming and J lost 9 bases, with 23 bases between them. The CDR3 coding sequence is TGTGCCAGTAGTCTAAAGACAGGCGGGGGGCCAAGTTCACCCCTCCACTTT. Translated, it gives CASSLKTGGGPSSPLHF.

This clone came up once. The gene calls are TRBV6-5 and TRBJ1-1; D ambiguous. Looked up from germline, CDR1 is MNHEY and CDR2 is SVGAGI. Between the trimmed V and J ends, which lost 2 bases and 0 bases, there was a span of 7 bases. The CDR3 sequence is 14 residues long. The CDR3 DNA follows: TGTGCCAGCAGTTACCCGGGGTTGAACACTGAAGCTTTCTTT. Amino acid sequence: CASSYPGLNTEAFF.

V is TRBV5-1 and J is TRBJ2-6, with unresolved D. V lost 0 bases, J lost 0 bases, and 7 bases lay in between. Germline CDR1 is SGHRS and CDR2 is YFSETQ. The CDR3 runs 16 residues. This CDR3 reads CASSLGRNSGANVLTF. The CDR3 coding sequence is TGCGCCAGCAGCTTGGGCAGAAACTCTGGGGCCAACGTCCTGACTTTC. The whole variable domain, filled in from reference TRBV5-1 and TRBJ2-6, reads KAGVTQTPRYLIKTRGQQVTLSCSPISGHRSVSWYQQTPGQGLQFLFEYFSETQRNKGNFPGRFSGRQFSNSRSEMNVSTLELGDSALYLCASSLGRNSGANVLTFGAGSRLTVL.

The chain joins TRBV7-7 to TRBJ2-1; TRBD2 aligns across 12 bases. V was clipped by 5 bases and J by 15 bases; unmatched bases: 11. The CDR3 is 14 amino acids. CDR1 and CDR2 from the germline V gene are SSHAT and FNYEAQ (reference sequence). CDR3 sequence reads: CASSPNQLAGGLFF. The CDR3, as DNA: TGTGCCAGCAGCCCAAACCAACTAGCGGGGGGACTGTTCTTC. Variable domain in full (rest from reference TRBV7-7 and TRBJ2-1): GAGVSQSPRYKVTKRGQDVTLRCDPISSHATLYWYQQALGQGPEFLTYFNYEAQPDKSGLPSDRFSAERPEGSISTLTIQRTEQRDSAMYRCASSPNQLAGGLFFGPGTRLTVL.

This clone was seen only a few times. The CDR3 DNA reads TGCGCCAGCAGCCTCCGACAGGGGATGGGAATGAACACTGAAGCTTTCTTT. Residues: CASSLRQGMGMNTEAFF. V is TRBV4-1 and J is TRBJ1-1, with TRBD1 identical over 8 bases. V was clipped by 4 bases and J by 0 bases; unmatched bases: 10. Germline CDR1 reads MGHRA; CDR2 reads YSYEKL. CDR3 length: 17 amino acids.